This T cell receptor beta chain emerged from a study of blood T cell repertoires in COVID-19. Profiled with immunoSEQ multiplex PCR; TCRdb holds only in-frame clones, not every one. The sample carries 160,000 or so clones, 80% recorded once. CDR1 MDHEN and CDR2 SYDVKM come from the germline V gene. This CDR3 has 14 amino acids. The TCR sequence derives from a man between 60 and 70 years old with acute or convalescent COVID-19. The V gene is TRBV28, the J gene TRBJ1-5; 8 nucleotides agree with TRBD1. The sample taken for sequencing was peripheral blood. DNA of the CDR3: TGTGGGACAGGGCTCAACACACCCAATCAGCCCCAGCATTTT. It translates to CGTGLNTPNQPQHF.